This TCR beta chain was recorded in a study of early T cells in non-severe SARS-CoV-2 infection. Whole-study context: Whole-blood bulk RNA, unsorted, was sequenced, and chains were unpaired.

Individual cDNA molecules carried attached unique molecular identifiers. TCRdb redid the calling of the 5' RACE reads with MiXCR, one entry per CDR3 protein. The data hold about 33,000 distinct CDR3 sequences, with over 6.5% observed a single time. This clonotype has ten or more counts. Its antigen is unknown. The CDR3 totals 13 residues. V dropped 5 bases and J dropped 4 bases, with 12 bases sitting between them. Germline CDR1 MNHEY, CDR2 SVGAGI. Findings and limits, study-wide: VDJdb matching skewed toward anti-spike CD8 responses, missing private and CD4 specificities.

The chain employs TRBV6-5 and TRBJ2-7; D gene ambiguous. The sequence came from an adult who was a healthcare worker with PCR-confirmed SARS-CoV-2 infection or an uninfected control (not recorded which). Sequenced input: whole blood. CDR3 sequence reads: CASSNGRRYEQYF. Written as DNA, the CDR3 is TGTGCCAGCAGTAACGGTAGGCGGTACGAGCAGTACTTC.